One and the same sample provided the 30 T cell receptor beta chains below, sequenced in a study of technical replicates of blood from several donors. Assay used: immunoSEQ multiplex PCR; TCRdb lists only in-frame clones, some missing. The sample has tens of thousands of clones, roughly 85% seen once. The sample consisted of PBMCs. These receptors originate from a human donor in good health. Some clones in this sample may be carry-over from other donors' samples.

The V call is TRBV2, the J call TRBJ2-4; TRBD2 aligns across 8 bases. Germline loops: CDR1 SNHLY, CDR2 FYNNEI. This CDR3 has 14 residues. Trimming took 5 bases from V and 1 from J; bases not matched to a gene: 1. CDR3 residues: CASSPGGAKNIQYF. Written as DNA, the CDR3 is TGTGCCAGCAGTCCGGGGGGGGCCAAAAACATTCAGTACTTC.

The J gene is TRBJ2-7, the V gene TRBV7-9; 8 bases map to TRBD2. V was clipped by 4 bases and J by 1 base; unmatched bases: 9. There are 16 residues in the CDR3. Germline assignment: CDR1 SEHNR and CDR2 FQNEAQ (reference sequence). Here the CDR3 DNA reads TGTGCCAGCAGCTCCCCGGAAAGCGGGAGTTCCTACGAGCAGTACTTC. The encoded protein is CASSSPESGSSYEQYF.

J is TRBJ1-6 and V is TRBV6-5; 7 bases fit TRBD1. CDR3 length equals 15 residues. J was trimmed by 5 bases and V by 4 bases; bases with no gene match: 5. Germline CDR1 MNHEY, CDR2 SVGAGI. The DNA for the CDR3 is TGTGCCAGCAGTTCACAGGGGTTGAATAATTCACCCCTCCACTTT. It yields the protein CASSSQGLNNSPLHF.

The chain's CDR3 is CASIGRGETQYF. CDR3 DNA: TGTGCCAGTATCGGCAGGGGAGAGACCCAGTACTTC. V and J are TRBV19 and TRBJ2-5; tentatively, D is TRBD1 (6 bases). Trimming took 7 bases from V and 4 from J, leaving 10 bases between them. CDR3 size: 12 residues. The germline V gene encodes CDR1 LNHDA and CDR2 SQIVND (reference sequence).

The chain is built from TRBV5-4 and TRBJ1-3, with no clear D. Trimming pared 0 bases from V and 0 bases from J, leaving 10 bases between. CDR3 length equals 16 residues. Germline CDR1 SGHNT, CDR2 YYREEE (reference sequence). The CDR3 DNA follows: TGTGCCAGCAGCTTGGATGGGCAGCTCTCTGGAAACACCATATATTTT. It codes for CASSLDGQLSGNTIYF.

This chain uses TRBV5-6 with TRBJ1-2; TRBD1 agrees at 7 bases. Trimming removed 4 bases from V and 2 bases from J; junction bases left unmatched: 5. Germline V gives CDR1 SGHDT, CDR2 YYEEEE. The CDR3 consists of 14 residues. For the CDR3, the DNA is TGTGCCAGCAGCCCCGCGGGACAGAACTATGGCTACACCTTC. This sequence encodes CASSPAGQNYGYTF.

This clone occurred a few times. CDR3 loop: CASSLIGQLNTEAFF. CDR3 sequence (DNA): TGTGCCAGCAGCTTAATAGGACAACTCAACACTGAAGCTTTCTTT. The genes are TRBV7-9 and TRBJ1-1, with D tentatively TRBD1 (5 bases). CDR1 is SEHNR and CDR2 is FQNEAQ in the germline V gene (reference sequence). The CDR3 is made up of 15 amino acids. The V gene lost 2 bases and the J gene lost 2 bases, with 12 bases spanning the gap.

This chain connects TRBV9 to TRBJ1-2; the D gene is possibly TRBD1 (6 bases). The CDR3 consists of 14 residues. Trimming removed 5 bases at V and 3 bases at J, with 14 bases between. Germline lookup yields CDR1 SGDLS and CDR2 YYNGEE. The CDR3 loop reads CASSAWGRDYGYTF. The CDR3 region has the DNA TGTGCCAGCAGTGCCTGGGGGCGCGACTATGGCTACACCTTC.

V usage is TRBV19 and J usage is TRBJ1-4; D is perhaps TRBD1 (5 bases). Trimming took 4 bases from V and 8 from J, leaving 5 bases between them. Per the germline V gene, CDR1 is LNHDA and CDR2 is SQIVND (reference sequence). The CDR3 spans 11 residues. This chain's CDR3 is CASSKGEKLFF. The DNA for the CDR3 is TGTGCCAGTAGTAAGGGGGAAAAACTGTTTTTT.

The chain recombines TRBV21-1 with TRBJ1-2; the table assigns TRBD1, which was not confirmed against the DNA. TRBV21-1 is recorded as a pseudogene. This CDR3 comprises 15 residues. CDR3 sequence: CASSTPGQGTYGYTF. CDR3 DNA sequence: TGTGCCAGCAGCACCCCGGGACAGGGGACTTATGGCTACACCTTC.

The chain uses TRBV5-1 and TRBJ2-5, with a possible D match to TRBD2 (6 bases). The CDR3 sequence is 16 residues long. The germline V gene encodes CDR1 SGHRS and CDR2 YFSETQ. Trimming stripped 0 bases from V and 4 bases from J, with 16 bases between. DNA for the CDR3: TGCGCCAGCAGCTTGGGGCCCGCAAGCGGGCGAGAGACCCAGTACTTC. Protein sequence: CASSLGPASGRETQYF.

This chain uses TRBV2 with TRBJ2-7; tentatively, D is TRBD1 (5 bases). The CDR3 contains 14 residues. Trimming shortened V by 8 bases and J by 2 bases, and 16 bases separated the two germline ends. Germline assignment: CDR1 SNHLY and CDR2 FYNNEI. The CDR3 is CASHQTDMTYEQYF. CDR3 DNA sequence: TGTGCCAGCCATCAGACAGATATGACCTACGAGCAGTACTTC.

V gene TRBV9 combines with J gene TRBJ1-1; maybe TRBD1 (6 bases). V was shortened by 3 bases and J by 5 bases, with 14 bases between the two germline ends. The germline V gene has CDR1 SGDLS and CDR2 YYNGEE. The CDR3 runs to 14 residues. CDR3 protein: CASSAVQGKTEAFF. The CDR3 DNA sequence: TGTGCCAGCAGCGCGGTACAGGGAAAGACTGAAGCTTTCTTT.

This chain links TRBV6-6 with TRBJ2-1; D is unclear. The V gene lost 0 bases and the J gene lost 5 bases, with 11 bases spanning the gap. The CDR3 runs 15 residues. Per the germline V gene, CDR1 is MNHNY and CDR2 is SVGAGI (reference sequence). The CDR3 DNA follows: TGTGCCAGCAGTTACTCACTCCCTGGTCACAATGAGCAGTTCTTC. Translated: CASSYSLPGHNEQFF.

This clone has a single count. The chain joins TRBV2 to TRBJ1-2; TRBD1 matches at 8 bases. From germline, CDR1 is SNHLY and CDR2 FYNNEI. The CDR3 runs 13 residues. Germline trimming cut 6 bases from V and 8 bases from J; bases unmatched to any gene: 8. CDR3 nucleotides: TGTGCCAGCAGGGCCTGGACAGGGTGGGGCTACACCTTC. Translating it yields CASRAWTGWGYTF.

The V call is TRBV5-5, the J call TRBJ2-7; tentative D call: TRBD2 (6 bases). Trimming stripped 4 bases from V and 2 bases from J, with 16 bases between. The CDR3 runs to 15 residues. CDR1 is SGHKS, CDR2 YYEKEE, per germline (reference sequence). The CDR3 protein is CASSPGGRGPYEQYF. The CDR3 nucleotides are TGTGCCAGCAGCCCCGGGGGACGGGGCCCCTACGAGCAGTACTTC.

The V gene is TRBV5-8, the J gene TRBJ2-5; D possibly corresponds to TRBD2 (6 bases). This CDR3 comprises 16 residues. V was pared by 6 bases and J by 3 bases, with 21 bases between. The V gene's germline CDR1 is SGHTS and CDR2 YDEGEE. The CDR3 DNA reads as TGTGCCAGCACCGTTTTTGGGGGGAAGGACGAAGAGACCCAGTACTTC. It yields the protein CASTVFGGKDEETQYF.

The CDR3 region is CAWSVGGAWTEAFF. Written as DNA, the CDR3 is TGTGCCTGGAGTGTGGGGGGGGCTTGGACTGAAGCTTTCTTT. The chain combines TRBV30 with TRBJ1-1, with D maybe TRBD1 (6 bases). Germline CDR1 and CDR2: GTSNPN and SVGIG (reference sequence). The V end lost 0 bases, the J end lost 5 bases, and 13 bases lay between the germline ends. This CDR3 contains 14 residues.

The chain links TRBV7-7 to TRBJ2-7, with 8 bases matching TRBD1. The CDR3 covers 15 residues. V gave up 3 bases and J gave up 4 bases; unmatched junction bases: 8. Germline V CDR1 and CDR2: SSHAT, FNYEAQ (reference sequence). CDR3 sequence (DNA): TGTGCCAGCAGCTTGGGCGCGACAGGGGTGTACGAGCAGTACTTC. It yields the protein CASSLGATGVYEQYF.

V gene TRBV6-5 combines with J gene TRBJ2-5; TRBD2 agrees at 7 bases. Germline-derived CDR1 and CDR2 are MNHEY and SVGAGI. With V trimmed by 2 bases and J by 4 bases, 4 bases remained unmatched. The CDR3 totals 14 residues. In nucleotides, the CDR3 is TGTGCCAGCAGTTACAACGGGAGGCGAGAGACCCAGTACTTC. This sequence encodes CASSYNGRRETQYF.

The rearrangement links TRBV4-1 to TRBJ1-4; 9 bases line up with TRBD1. CDR3 size: 18 residues. Trimming removed 6 bases from V and 1 base from J; junction bases left unmatched: 12. Germline V gives CDR1 MGHRA, CDR2 YSYEKL. The CDR3 nucleotides read TGCGCCAGCAGTCAAACGCCTAACAGGGGGCTAACTAATGAAAAACTGTTTTTT. Its protein product is CASSQTPNRGLTNEKLFF.

J is TRBJ2-5 and V is TRBV5-6, with 9 bases identical to TRBD2. The germline V gene has CDR1 SGHDT and CDR2 YYEEEE. The CDR3 is 14 residues long. After removal of 5 bases from V and 2 bases from J, the junction contained 4 bases not matched to a gene. The CDR3 spells CASREAGGQETQYF. CDR3 DNA sequence: TGTGCCAGCAGAGAGGCGGGGGGGCAAGAGACCCAGTACTTC.

This sequence joins TRBV18 and TRBJ1-1, with D perhaps matching TRBD1 (5 bases). This CDR3 contains 15 residues. Germline CDR1 is KGHSH and CDR2 is LQKENI. Between the trimmed V and J ends, which lost 1 base and 2 bases, there was a span of 11 bases. CDR3 sequence reads: CASSPRSQGNTEAFF. In nucleotides, the CDR3 is TGTGCCAGCTCACCACGGAGCCAGGGAAACACTGAAGCTTTCTTT.

The V gene is TRBV21-1, the J gene TRBJ2-7; TRBD1, the table's D call, was not compared with the DNA. TRBV21-1 is assigned pseudogene status. The length of the CDR3 is 15 residues. The CDR3 here is CASSLNRDRVDEQYF. The DNA for the CDR3 is TGTGCCAGCAGCCTAAACCGGGACAGGGTCGACGAGCAGTACTTC.

The V call is TRBV6-1, the J call TRBJ2-7; D is uncertain. CDR1 and CDR2 (germline): MNHNS, SASEGT. V was clipped by 2 bases and J by 0 bases, with 8 bases between them. This CDR3 region has 14 residues. The CDR3 protein is CASSELYYSYEQYF. The CDR3 bases are TGTGCCAGCAGTGAACTTTATTACTCCTACGAGCAGTACTTC.

The chain combines TRBV9 with TRBJ1-1, with D possibly being TRBD1 (6 bases). CDR1 and CDR2 (germline): SGDLS, YYNGEE. CDR3 size: 14 residues. V shed 0 bases and J shed 7 bases, with 13 bases lying between them. In DNA, the CDR3 is TGTGCCAGCAGCGTAGTGAGGGGGTTAGGTGAAGCTTTCTTT. Protein product: CASSVVRGLGEAFF. Complete variable domain (other parts from reference TRBV9 and TRBJ1-1): DSGVTQTPKHLITATGQRVTLRCSPRSGDLSVYWYQQSLDQGLQFLIQYYNGEERAKGNILERFSAQQFPDLHSELNLSSLELGDSALYFCASSVVRGLGEAFFGQGTRLTVV.

The rearrangement uses TRBV4-2 and TRBJ2-4, with TRBD2 as a possible D gene (6 bases). The germline V and J ends were trimmed by 6 bases and 7 bases, with 16 bases remaining between them. Germline loops: CDR1 LGHNA, CDR2 YNFKEQ. This CDR3 spans 14 amino acids. The CDR3: CASRPLLAANIQYF. The CDR3 nucleotides read TGTGCCAGCAGACCACTACTAGCTGCCAACATTCAGTACTTC.

V gene TRBV27 combines with J gene TRBJ2-3; 7 bases map to TRBD1. Trimming cost V 5 bases and J 5 bases; bases outside gene matches: 10. The germline V gene encodes CDR1 MNHEY and CDR2 SMNVEV (reference sequence). CDR3 length: 15 amino acids. The CDR3 sequence is CASSEEDRVGDTQYF. The CDR3 nucleotides read TGTGCCAGCAGTGAAGAAGACAGGGTTGGAGATACGCAGTATTTT.

This clone occurred a few times. The chain joins TRBV5-1 to TRBJ1-1; 9 bases fit TRBD1. V shed 3 bases and J 10 bases; nucleotides not matched to a gene: 7. The germline CDR1 and CDR2 sequences are SGHRS and YFSETQ. The CDR3 covers 13 residues. The CDR3 DNA is TGCGCCAGCAGCTCCCGACAGGGGGAACGAGCTTTCTTT. Its protein product is CASSSRQGERAFF.

The V call is TRBV7-3, the J call TRBJ2-3, with 10 positions matching TRBD2. Germline CDR1 is SGHTA and CDR2 is FQGTGA. V lost 4 bases and J lost 5; bases outside the gene matches: 3. The CDR3 has 14 amino acids. CDR3 sequence (DNA): TGTGCCAGCAGCTCTCGACTAGCGGGAGATACGCAGTATTTT. This sequence encodes CASSSRLAGDTQYF.